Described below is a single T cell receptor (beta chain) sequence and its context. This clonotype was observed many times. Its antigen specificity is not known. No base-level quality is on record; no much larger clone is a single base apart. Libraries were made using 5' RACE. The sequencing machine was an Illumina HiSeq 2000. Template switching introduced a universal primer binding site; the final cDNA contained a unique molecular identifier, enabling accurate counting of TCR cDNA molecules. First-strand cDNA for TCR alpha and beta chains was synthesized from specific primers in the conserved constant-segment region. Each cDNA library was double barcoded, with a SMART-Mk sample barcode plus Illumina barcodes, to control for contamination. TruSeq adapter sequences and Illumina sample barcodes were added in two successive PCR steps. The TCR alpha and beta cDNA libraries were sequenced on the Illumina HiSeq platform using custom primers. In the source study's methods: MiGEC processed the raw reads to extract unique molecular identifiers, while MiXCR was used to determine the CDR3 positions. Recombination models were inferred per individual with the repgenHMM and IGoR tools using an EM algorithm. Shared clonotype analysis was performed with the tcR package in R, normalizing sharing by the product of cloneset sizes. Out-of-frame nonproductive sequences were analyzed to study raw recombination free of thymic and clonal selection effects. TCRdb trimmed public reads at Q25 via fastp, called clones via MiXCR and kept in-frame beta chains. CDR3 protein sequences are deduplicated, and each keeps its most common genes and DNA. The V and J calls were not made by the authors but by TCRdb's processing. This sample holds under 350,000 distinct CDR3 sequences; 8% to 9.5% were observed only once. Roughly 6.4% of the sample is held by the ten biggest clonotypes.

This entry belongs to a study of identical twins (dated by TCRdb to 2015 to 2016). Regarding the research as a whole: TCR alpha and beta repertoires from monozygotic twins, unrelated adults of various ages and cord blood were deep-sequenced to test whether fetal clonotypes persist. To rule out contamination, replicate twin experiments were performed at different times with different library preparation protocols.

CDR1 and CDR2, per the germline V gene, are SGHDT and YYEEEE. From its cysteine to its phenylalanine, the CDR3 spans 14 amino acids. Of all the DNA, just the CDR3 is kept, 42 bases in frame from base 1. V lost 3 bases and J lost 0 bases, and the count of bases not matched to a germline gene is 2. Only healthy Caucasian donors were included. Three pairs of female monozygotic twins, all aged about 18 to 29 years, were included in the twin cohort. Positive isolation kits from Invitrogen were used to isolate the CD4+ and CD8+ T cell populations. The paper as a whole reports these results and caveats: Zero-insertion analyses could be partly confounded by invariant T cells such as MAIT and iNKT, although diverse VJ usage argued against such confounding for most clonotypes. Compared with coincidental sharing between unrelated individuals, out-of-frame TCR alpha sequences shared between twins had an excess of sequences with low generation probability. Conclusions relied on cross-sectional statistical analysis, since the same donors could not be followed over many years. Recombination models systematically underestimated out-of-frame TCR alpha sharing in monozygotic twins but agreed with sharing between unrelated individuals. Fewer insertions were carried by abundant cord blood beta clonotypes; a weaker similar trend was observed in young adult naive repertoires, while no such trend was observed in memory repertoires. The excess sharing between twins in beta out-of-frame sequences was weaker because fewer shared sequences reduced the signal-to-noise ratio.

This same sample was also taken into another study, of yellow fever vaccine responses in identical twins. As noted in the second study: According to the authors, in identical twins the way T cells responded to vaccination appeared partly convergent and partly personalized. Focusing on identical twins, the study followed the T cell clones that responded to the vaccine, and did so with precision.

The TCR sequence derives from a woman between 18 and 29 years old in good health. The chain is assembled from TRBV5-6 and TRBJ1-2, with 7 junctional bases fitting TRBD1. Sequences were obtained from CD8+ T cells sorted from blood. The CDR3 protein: CASSWDRSNYGYTF. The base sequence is TGTGCCAGCAGCTGGGACAGATCTAACTATGGCTACACCTTC.